This T cell receptor beta chain appears in the sequencing data of a study of blood T cell repertoires in COVID-19 (dated by TCRdb to 2018 to 2021). Study-wide context: The collaborator samples originated in the United States, Italy and Spain and spanned the acute and convalescent phases of COVID-19. A freely available public database, intended as a resource for researchers studying the immune response to SARS-CoV-2, is where the repertoires were released. The dataset comprised deeply sampled blood TCRbeta repertoires from subjects exposed to, actively infected with, or recovered from COVID-19. Where HLA class I and class II types were available, the types were taken from metadata supplied by the sample provider, not from assay-based typing. Nearly every sample came with metadata listing a de-identified subject ID, COVID-19 status, age in years and sex. The samples were drawn from two sources: the first 160 participants of the ongoing ImmuneRACE study, and 950 to 1,500 subjects contributed by 6 global collaborators. The prospective study material was composed of cDNA or gDNA derived from T cells, B-cell-depleted T cells, or PBMCs.

TCRbeta CDR3 regions were amplified from genomic DNA using the immunoSEQ Assay, a bias-controlled multiplex PCR. As for the authors' bioinformatics: Nucleated cell counts per sample were estimated from amplification of reference gene primers within the assay. To quantify the absolute abundance of each unique TCRbeta CDR3 rearrangement, sequence reads were collapsed and filtered. For each sample, productive Simpson clonality was calculated by taking the square root of Simpson's diversity index across productive rearrangements. TCRdb stores this immuneACCESS table with in-frame sequences only. Part of the clones is absent; in the studies checked, under half of the shortfall reflects unresolved V genes, and no reason is known for the rest. V and J calls and clone size follow that table, whereas D and trimming were derived from the DNA. Recorded for this sample are some 68,000 clones; 75% to 90% of them occurred a single time. Of the sample, 2.5% to 3% falls within the top ten clones.

The paper's findings and limits, for the study overall: Clinical and demographic metadata were provided uncurated, with the amount varying by source and participant.

In regard to this clone: No antigen is known for it. No much larger clone is present one base from it, and per-base qualities are unavailable.

Each collaborating institution followed its own protocols to collect whole blood in K2EDTA tubes. Collaborator samples were shipped for TCRbeta analysis as frozen whole blood, isolated PBMCs, or DNA extracted from either sample type. The CDR3 runs 13 residues from the cysteine to the phenylalanine. Left in the record is the CDR3 DNA by itself, 39 bases read in frame from the first base. The CDR1 and CDR2 encoded by the germline V gene (reference sequence) are LNHDA and SQIVND. A distance of 10 bases separates the germline ends of V and J, which lose 6 bases and 2 bases respectively. The chain is made from TRBV19 and TRBJ1-2, with no confident D gene call. This sequence was found in a man aged 50-59 years with acute or convalescent COVID-19. The sample consisted of peripheral blood. The DNA sequence is as follows: TGTGCCAGTAGACTACGGGAAAACTATGGCTACACCTTC. It translates as CASRLRENYGYTF.